The source of this T cell receptor (beta chain) is a study of ipilimumab plus nivolumab after autologous stem cell transplantation (TCRdb year 2021). Context from the whole study: The median number of doses received by trial patients was roughly 5 for ipilimumab and roughly 8 for nivolumab. Included in the myeloma cohort were high-risk transplant-naive patients as well as patients relapsing within 3 years of a first autologous transplant. The trial enrolled patients with high-risk diffuse large B cell lymphoma, mature T cell lymphoma, or multiple myeloma undergoing autologous transplant. Approximately 36 patients made up the trial's intent-to-treat population. Summary of the overall study and its limitations: According to the authors, a biologic rationale for studying the approach further came from T cell receptor repertoire, regulatory T cell phenotype and gut microbiota profiles. The authors concluded that combined checkpoint inhibition appeared tolerable when used as consolidation after transplant.

Starting 14 to 28 days after the autologous transplant, patients began checkpoint therapy, which included ipilimumab at 1 mg/kg intravenously on day 1 of selected weeks. Patients received nivolumab at 3 mg/kg intravenously on day 1 of weeks 1, 4, 7, 10, and every two weeks through week 26. This Phase Ib clinical trial tested ipilimumab plus nivolumab, a combined checkpoint inhibition, as consolidation after autologous stem cell transplantation. The library was prepared using the immunoSEQ multiplex PCR assay. TCRdb provides this immuneACCESS table in a form limited to in-frame rearrangements. Some clones are lacking; in checked studies, under half of them reflect an unresolved V gene, and why the rest are absent is not known. Recorded for this sample are about 9,800 clones; 60% to 80% of them occurred a single time. 15% to 20% of the sample goes to the ten largest clones. Regarding this clone: Its binding antigen is unknown. Per-base quality was not reported, and no clone a single base away is much larger than it.

The sequenced sample was PBMCs, obtained in a trial of ipilimumab plus nivolumab as post-transplant consolidation. The source of this sequence is a female donor with multiple myeloma.

The DNA sequence is TGTGCCAGCAGCAAGACTAGCGGGAGGGCAGAGACCCAGTACTTC. Protein translation: CASSKTSGRAETQYF. Here the chain combines TRBV6-5 and TRBJ2-5; TRBD2 lines up with 14 middle nucleotides. The germline V gene yields MNHEY for CDR1 and SVGAGI for CDR2. From the cysteine through the phenylalanine, the CDR3 covers 15 amino acids. Only the CDR3 DNA is retained, 45 bases long and in frame from the first base. Relative to germline, V is missing 6 bases and J is missing 4 bases, with 4 bases of the junction outside any gene match.